Presented here are 10 T cell receptor beta chains from one specimen sequenced in a study of Ad26.COV2.S vaccination and SARS-CoV-2 variants. As to treatment: some 20 received Ad26.COV2.S at low or high dose, single or two shots; about 5 received placebo; per-sample allocation not given. The study sampled participants on day 63 after the first vaccine or placebo injection. This table comes from immunoSEQ multiplex PCR, and its TCRdb copy is limited to in-frame clones, with some not included. The sample contains 350,000 to 500,000 clones, around 90% of which appear only once. Sequences were derived from peripheral blood, sampled in a trial of Ad26.COV2.S vaccine versus placebo. The receptor set was obtained from a person aged 18-60 years who received the Ad26.COV2.S COVID-19 vaccine or a placebo.

This rearrangement joins TRBV5-6 to TRBJ2-5; 13 bases align to TRBD2. This CDR3 spans 17 amino acids. Germline V gene lookup returns CDR1 SGHDT and CDR2 YYEEEE. Unmatched junction bases numbered 11, after V lost 4 bases and J lost 5 bases. The CDR3 loop reads CASSAEILAGGPETQYF. In DNA form, the CDR3 reads TGTGCCAGCAGCGCAGAGATACTAGCGGGAGGGCCCGAGACCCAGTACTTC.

The CDR3 region is CASSLEGPIYNEQFF. The CDR3 DNA reads TGTGCCAGCAGCTTGGAGGGCCCGATATACAATGAGCAGTTCTTC. This chain connects TRBV5-5 to TRBJ2-1; no reliable D call. The CDR3 loop spans 15 amino acids. In germline, CDR1 is SGHKS, CDR2 YYEKEE (reference sequence). The germline V and J ends were trimmed by 0 bases and 4 bases, with 11 bases remaining between them.

This chain uses TRBV5-1 with TRBJ2-2, with D unresolved. The CDR3 sequence is 11 residues long. The germline V gene has CDR1 SGHRS and CDR2 YFSETQ. The V end was cut by 7 bases, the J end by 3 bases, with 4 bases between. The CDR3 DNA reads TGCGCCAGCGGATACACCGGGGAGCTGTTTTTT. This gives the protein CASGYTGELFF.

The V gene is TRBV5-6, the J gene TRBJ2-5, with D unclear. CDR1 is SGHDT, CDR2 YYEEEE, per germline. The CDR3 spans 15 residues. V was trimmed by 4 bases and J by 5 bases, leaving 18 bases between them. CDR3 protein: CASSIVGRAGETQYF. The CDR3 coding sequence is TGTGCCAGCAGCATAGTCGGTCGGGCCGGGGAGACCCAGTACTTC.

The genes are TRBV28 and TRBJ2-7; D perhaps matches TRBD2 (6 bases). Trimming took 6 bases from V and 4 from J, leaving 16 bases between them. The length of the CDR3 is 14 residues. Germline V gene lookup returns CDR1 MDHEN and CDR2 SYDVKM. The CDR3 loop is CASSLSGPPYEQYF. The DNA for the CDR3 is TGTGCCAGCAGCCTTAGCGGTCCCCCTTACGAGCAGTACTTC.

The gene calls are TRBV5-1 and TRBJ2-5; 7 nucleotides match TRBD1. V lost 7 bases to trimming and J lost 5 bases; unmatched junction nucleotides: 5. The germline CDR1 and CDR2 sequences are SGHRS and YFSETQ. The CDR3 totals 12 residues. CDR3 DNA sequence: TGCGCCAGCGCACAGGGGTCGGAGACCCAGTACTTC. Translation: CASAQGSETQYF.

In its sample, this clone was seen a few times. DNA of the CDR3: TGTGCCAGTAGTATAATGTGGCAGCCCCAGCATTTT. Its translation is CASSIMWQPQHF. This sequence joins TRBV19 and TRBJ1-5; D is ambiguous. V was clipped by 2 bases and J by 7 bases, with 6 bases between them. Germline V gene data show CDR1 as LNHDA and CDR2 as SQIVND (reference sequence). CDR3 length equals 12 residues. The complete variable domain, with remaining parts taken from reference TRBV19 and TRBJ1-5, reads DGGITQSPKYLFRKEGQNVTLSCEQNLNHDAMYWYRQDPGQGLRLIYYSQIVNDFQKGDIAEGYSVSREKKESFPLTVTSAQKNPTAFYLCASSIMWQPQHFGDGTRLSIL.

The DNA for the CDR3 is TGTGCCACCAGTGAGGGACAGGGGGTATTGGGGGAGACCCAGTACTTC. This translates into CATSEGQGVLGETQYF. V usage is TRBV24-1 and J usage is TRBJ2-5, with TRBD1 identical over 11 bases. Germline loops: CDR1 KGHDR, CDR2 SFDVKD. J was trimmed by 5 bases and V by 4 bases; bases with no gene match: 8. CDR3 length equals 16 residues.

V is TRBV2 and J is TRBJ2-7; 11 bases line up with TRBD2. Germline CDR1 and CDR2: SNHLY and FYNNEI. Trimming cost V 5 bases and J 5 bases; bases outside gene matches: 8. CDR3 length: 15 residues. In DNA form, the CDR3 reads TGTGCCAGCAGTAATCTAGCGGGAGGATCGGACGAGCAGTACTTC. Its protein product is CASSNLAGGSDEQYF.

J is TRBJ2-1 and V is TRBV9; D not certain. The V gene lost 2 bases and the J gene lost 4 bases, with 10 bases spanning the gap. Germline CDR1 and CDR2: SGDLS and YYNGEE. The CDR3 has 14 residues. Here the CDR3 DNA reads TGTGCCAGCAGCGTCACCGGGTTATACAATGAGCAGTTCTTC. Amino acid sequence: CASSVTGLYNEQFF.